This T cell receptor (beta chain) emerged from a study of cytomegalovirus exposure and HLA in healthy donors. The PCR contained 60 Vbeta and 13 Jbeta primers. Using immunoSEQ multiplex PCR, the repertoire was profiled, and TCRdb retains in-frame clones only, with some absent. In the table there are some 100,000 clones, under 80% of which are singletons. The ends were cut back, 5 bases at V and 1 base at J, with 12 bases in the middle. CDR1 is SGHVS, CDR2 FQNEAQ, per germline. The CDR3 extends over 14 amino acids. Whole-study findings and limits: Available immune exposure information was restricted to CMV serostatus only. Across donors, presence/absence analyses took sequencing depth to be roughly uniform.

This clone occurred once. What it binds is unknown. Whereas donors were nominally healthy upon sampling, unrecorded immune exposures were probable. J is TRBJ2-7 and V is TRBV7-8, with D perhaps TRBD2 (7 bases). The sequence came from a woman aged 45-60 years in good health and CMV-seropositive. What was sequenced was PBMCs. Written as DNA, the CDR3 is TGTGCCAGCAGCCCTGGGGGGGCGTCCTACGAGCAGTACTTC. Residues: CASSPGGASYEQYF. Filled out from reference TRBV7-8 and TRBJ2-7, the complete variable domain reads GAGVSQSPRYKVAKRGQDVALRCDPISGHVSLFWYQQALGQGPEFLTYFQNEAQLDKSGLPSDRFFAERPEGSVSTLKIQRTQQEDSAVYLCASSPGGASYEQYFGPGTRLTVT.